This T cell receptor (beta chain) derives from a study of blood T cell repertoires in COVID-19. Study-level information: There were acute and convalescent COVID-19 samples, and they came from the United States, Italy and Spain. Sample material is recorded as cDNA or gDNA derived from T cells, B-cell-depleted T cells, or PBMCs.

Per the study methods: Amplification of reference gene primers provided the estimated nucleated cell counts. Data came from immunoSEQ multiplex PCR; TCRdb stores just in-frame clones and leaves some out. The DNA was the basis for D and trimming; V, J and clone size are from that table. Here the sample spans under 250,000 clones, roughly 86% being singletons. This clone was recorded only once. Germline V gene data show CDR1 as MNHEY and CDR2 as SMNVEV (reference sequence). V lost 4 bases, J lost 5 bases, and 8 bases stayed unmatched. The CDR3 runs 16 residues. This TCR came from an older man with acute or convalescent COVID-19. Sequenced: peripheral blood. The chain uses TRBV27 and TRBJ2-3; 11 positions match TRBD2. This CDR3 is CASSSLSGGGGDTQYF. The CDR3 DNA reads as TGTGCCAGCAGTTCTCTTAGCGGGGGGGGTGGAGATACGCAGTATTTT.